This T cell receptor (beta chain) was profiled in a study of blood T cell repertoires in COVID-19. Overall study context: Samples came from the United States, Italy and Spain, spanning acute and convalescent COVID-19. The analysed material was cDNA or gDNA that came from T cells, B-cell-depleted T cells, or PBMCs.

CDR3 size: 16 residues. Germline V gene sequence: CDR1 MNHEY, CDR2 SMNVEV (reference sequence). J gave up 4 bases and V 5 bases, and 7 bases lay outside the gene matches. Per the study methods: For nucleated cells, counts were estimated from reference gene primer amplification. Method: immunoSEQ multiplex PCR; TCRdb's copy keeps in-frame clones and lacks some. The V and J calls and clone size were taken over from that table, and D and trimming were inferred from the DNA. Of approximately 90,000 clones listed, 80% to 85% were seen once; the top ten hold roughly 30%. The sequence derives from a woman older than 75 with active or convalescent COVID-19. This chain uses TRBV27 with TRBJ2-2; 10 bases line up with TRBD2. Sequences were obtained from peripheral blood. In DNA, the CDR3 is TGTGCCAGCAGTATTAGCGGGAGGCCGGGCACCGGGGAGCTGTTTTTT. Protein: CASSISGRPGTGELFF.